Each of the 23 T cell receptor beta chains below was sequenced from the same sample in a study of cytomegalovirus exposure and HLA in healthy donors. PCR primers comprised 60 Vbeta and 13 Jbeta primers. Some clones are missing from TCRdb's copy, which holds only in-frame ones; the method was immunoSEQ multiplex PCR. The sample holds about 240,000 clones, roughly 87% seen once. Specimen: PBMCs. Source of these receptors: a woman in her thirties or forties in good health and CMV-seropositive.

The chain couples TRBV12-1 to TRBJ1-1; TRBD1, the D gene given by the table, was not confirmed from the DNA. TRBV12-1 has pseudogene status. The CDR3 totals 12 residues. CDR3 region: CASSFGGPEAFF. The CDR3 DNA reads as TGTGCCAGCAGCTTTGGGGGGCCTGAAGCTTTCTTT.

This clone appeared once. This chain links TRBV19 with TRBJ1-1, with 7 bases fitting TRBD1. CDR1 LNHDA and CDR2 SQIVND come from the germline V gene (reference sequence). V lost 6 bases and J lost 3; bases outside the gene matches: 7. The CDR3 length is 14 residues. The CDR3 loop reads CASRRVDRDTEAFF. In DNA form, the CDR3 reads TGTGCCAGTAGGAGGGTCGACAGGGACACTGAAGCTTTCTTT.

The chain recombines TRBV9 with TRBJ2-7; 8 bases align to TRBD2. With 0 bases clipped from V and 6 bases from J, the junction kept 14 bases outside the gene matches. The CDR3 spans 17 residues. Germline V gene data show CDR1 as SGDLS and CDR2 as YYNGEE. Here the CDR3 reads CASSVGDGRADGPEQYF. As DNA, the CDR3 is TGTGCCAGCAGCGTAGGGGACGGGAGGGCCGACGGTCCCGAGCAGTACTTC. Complete variable domain (other parts from reference TRBV9 and TRBJ2-7): DSGVTQTPKHLITATGQRVTLRCSPRSGDLSVYWYQQSLDQGLQFLIQYYNGEERAKGNILERFSAQQFPDLHSELNLSSLELGDSALYFCASSVGDGRADGPEQYFGPGTRLTVT.

The gene calls are TRBV5-4 and TRBJ1-6, with D possibly TRBD1 on 5 matching bases. Per the germline V gene, CDR1 is SGHNT and CDR2 is YYREEE (reference sequence). There are 14 residues in the CDR3. Trimming pared 2 bases from V and 5 bases from J, leaving 8 bases between. CDR3 protein: CASSLDRNNSPLHF. DNA of the CDR3: TGTGCCAGCAGCTTAGACAGAAATAATTCACCCCTCCACTTT.

This clone came up once. This chain connects TRBV11-1 to TRBJ2-1; D is perhaps TRBD2 (6 bases). Germline assignment: CDR1 SGHAT and CDR2 FQDESV (reference sequence). This CDR3 contains 16 residues. V was shortened by 4 bases and J by 2 bases, with 15 bases between the two germline ends. The CDR3 loop is CASSSRTGLTYNEQFF. As DNA, the CDR3 is TGTGCCAGCAGCTCTCGAACGGGACTTACCTACAATGAGCAGTTCTTC.

This clone was detected only a few times. The chain has TRBV25-1 and TRBJ2-5; TRBD1 agrees at 7 bases. The CDR3 runs 15 residues. V shed 6 bases, J shed 3 bases, and the junction held 10 bases outside the gene matches. Germline V lookup: CDR1 MGHDK, CDR2 SYGVNS. The CDR3 sequence: CASRTGNDREETQYF. DNA of the CDR3: TGTGCCAGCAGGACGGGGAATGACAGGGAAGAGACCCAGTACTTC.

The chain recombines TRBV18 with TRBJ2-7, with 7 bases aligning to TRBD1. V shed 3 bases, J shed 2 bases, and the junction held 7 bases outside the gene matches. The CDR3 has 15 amino acids. Germline V CDR1 and CDR2: KGHSH, LQKENI. The CDR3 DNA is TGTGCCAGCTCACCCTCCGGACAGGAAGCCTACGAGCAGTACTTC. Amino acid sequence: CASSPSGQEAYEQYF. Complete variable domain (other parts from reference TRBV18 and TRBJ2-7): NAGVMQNPRHLVRRRGQEARLRCSPMKGHSHVYWYRQLPEEGLKFMVYLQKENIIDESGMPKERFSAEFPKEGPSILRIQQVVRGDSAAYFCASSPSGQEAYEQYFGPGTRLTVT.

V gene TRBV5-1 combines with J gene TRBJ2-7; weak D call: TRBD2 (5 bases). Deletions cut 10 bases from V and 2 bases from J, with 16 bases between. Germline-derived CDR1 and CDR2 are SGHRS and YFSETQ. This CDR3 has 13 amino acids. DNA for the CDR3: TGCGCCTCTCGGCCGGGGAAAGCCTACGAGCAGTACTTC. The encoded protein is CASRPGKAYEQYF.

The rearrangement uses TRBV5-1 and TRBJ2-1; 12 bases are a match to TRBD2. The CDR3 covers 17 residues. The V and J ends lost 4 bases and 4 bases, in that order; junction bases with no gene match: 9. Germline CDR1 reads SGHRS; CDR2 reads YFSETQ. This CDR3 reads CASSVTPSGRVYNEQFF. DNA for the CDR3: TGCGCCAGCAGCGTAACTCCTAGCGGGAGGGTGTACAATGAGCAGTTCTTC.

This rearrangement joins TRBV19 to TRBJ1-2; tentative D call: TRBD1 (6 bases). The length of the CDR3 is 14 residues. The germline V and J ends were trimmed by 5 bases and 8 bases, with 18 bases remaining between them. Looked up from germline, CDR1 is LNHDA and CDR2 is SQIVND (reference sequence). The chain's CDR3 is CASSVQGLSGGYTF. In nucleotides, the CDR3 is TGTGCCAGTAGTGTACAGGGACTATCGGGCGGCTACACCTTC. The variable domain in full, completed from reference TRBV19 and TRBJ1-2, reads DGGITQSPKYLFRKEGQNVTLSCEQNLNHDAMYWYRQDPGQGLRLIYYSQIVNDFQKGDIAEGYSVSREKKESFPLTVTSAQKNPTAFYLCASSVQGLSGGYTFGSGTRLTVV.

V is TRBV7-3 and J is TRBJ2-5, with D tentatively TRBD1 (6 bases). Trimming removed 4 bases at V and 4 bases at J, with 13 bases between. Germline V gene sequence: CDR1 SGHTA, CDR2 FQGTGA. The CDR3 extends over 14 amino acids. In DNA form, the CDR3 reads TGTGCCAGCAGCTCCGAAGGGGGTCGAGAGACCCAGTACTTC. It codes for CASSSEGGRETQYF.

The chain recombines TRBV30 with TRBJ1-4; 8 bases are a match to TRBD1. The CDR3 is 15 residues long. V was clipped by 1 base and J by 4 bases; unmatched bases: 5. CDR1 is GTSNPN, CDR2 SVGIG, per germline (reference sequence). CDR3 in amino acids: CAWSARQGYNEKLFF. DNA of the CDR3: TGTGCCTGGAGTGCCCGACAGGGGTATAATGAAAAACTGTTTTTT. Full variable domain (remainder filled in from reference TRBV30 and TRBJ1-4): SQTIHQWPATLVQPVGSPLSLECTVEGTSNPNLYWYRQAAGRGLQLLFYSVGIGQISSEVPQNLSASRPQDRQFILSSKKLLLSDSGFYLCAWSARQGYNEKLFFGSGTQLSVL.

The rearrangement joins TRBV6-1 to TRBJ2-4, with D possibly matching TRBD1 (5 bases). Looked up from germline, CDR1 is MNHNS and CDR2 is SASEGT. This CDR3 comprises 15 residues. The ends were cut back, 4 bases at V and 0 bases at J, with 10 bases in the middle. The chain's CDR3 is CASSGQRIAKNIQYF. For the CDR3, the DNA is TGTGCCAGCAGTGGACAGCGCATAGCCAAAAACATTCAGTACTTC.

Only a few counts were recorded for this clone. The junction differs from germline at one of its ends, possibly a read error. The J gene is TRBJ2-5, the V gene TRBV7-2; 15 bases agree with TRBD2. From germline, CDR1 is SGHTA and CDR2 FQGNSA. The CDR3 spans 16 residues. The CDR3, as DNA: TGTGCCAGCAGATTAGGACTAGCGGGAGGGGGGGAGACCCAGTACTTC. This gives the protein CASRLGLAGGGETQYF. Together with reference TRBV7-2 and TRBJ2-5, the CDR3 gives the full variable domain: GAGVSQSPSNKVTEKGKDVELRCDPISGHTALYWYRQSLGQGLEFLIYFQGNSAPDKSGLPSDRFSAERTGGSVSTLTIQRTQQEDSAVYLCASRLGLAGGGETQYFGPGTRLLVL.

This rearrangement joins TRBV25-1 to TRBJ1-1; D is perhaps TRBD1 (6 bases). The CDR3 length is 15 residues. Per germline, CDR1 MGHDK and CDR2 SYGVNS. Trimming pared 4 bases from V and 2 bases from J, leaving 14 bases between. CDR3 protein: CASSVLQGANTEAFF. CDR3 DNA: TGTGCCAGCAGTGTATTACAGGGAGCTAACACTGAAGCTTTCTTT.

The chain employs TRBV30 and TRBJ2-1; 10 nucleotides align to TRBD1. This CDR3 has 14 residues. The ends lost 7 bases at V and 2 bases at J; junction bases unmatched: 5. Germline V gives CDR1 GTSNPN, CDR2 SVGIG (reference sequence). Here the CDR3 reads CAFRDRGAYNEQFF. For the CDR3, the DNA is TGTGCCTTCCGGGACAGGGGCGCCTACAATGAGCAGTTCTTC.

The rearrangement links TRBV30 to TRBJ2-1, with 10 bases that match TRBD2. The CDR3 is made up of 16 amino acids. Germline V gene data show CDR1 as GTSNPN and CDR2 as SVGIG (reference sequence). V shed 2 bases, J shed 5 bases, and the junction held 9 bases outside the gene matches. Here the CDR3 DNA reads TGTGCCTGGAGTCTAGCTCTAGCGGGGGCGCACAATGAGCAGTTCTTC. It is translated as CAWSLALAGAHNEQFF.

The V call is TRBV5-1, the J call TRBJ2-7; weak D call: TRBD1 (5 bases). The CDR3 consists of 14 residues. Per germline, CDR1 SGHRS and CDR2 YFSETQ. V lost 1 base and J 5 bases, leaving 13 bases between the germline ends. CDR3 loop: CASSLLSGNHEQYF. In DNA form, the CDR3 reads TGCGCCAGCAGCTTGTTGTCAGGGAACCACGAGCAGTACTTC.

The CDR3 region has the DNA TGTGCCAGCTCACTTAATCCTGACAGGACCACAGATACGCAGTATTTT. It is translated as CASSLNPDRTTDTQYF. This chain links TRBV18 with TRBJ2-3; D possibly corresponds to TRBD1 (6 bases). CDR1 and CDR2 (germline): KGHSH, LQKENI. The CDR3 runs 16 residues. V lost 4 bases, J lost 2 bases, and 16 bases lay in between.

The rearrangement joins TRBV30 to TRBJ2-2; a possible D gene is TRBD1 (6 bases). The germline V and J ends were trimmed by 2 bases and 2 bases, with 9 bases remaining between them. Germline assignment: CDR1 GTSNPN and CDR2 SVGIG (reference sequence). The length of the CDR3 is 14 residues. CDR3 loop: CAWSRQVNTGELFF. The CDR3 nucleotides read TGTGCCTGGAGTCGACAGGTTAACACCGGGGAGCTGTTTTTT.

The chain employs TRBV7-2 and TRBJ2-5; TRBD2 matches 9 bases. The CDR3 is made up of 15 amino acids. The germline CDR1 and CDR2 sequences are SGHTA and FQGNSA. The J segment lost 6 bases and the V segment lost 1 base, leaving 6 bases of the junction unmatched. The CDR3 loop reads CASSLVAGDWQTQYF. Here the CDR3 DNA reads TGTGCCAGCAGCTTAGTAGCGGGAGATTGGCAGACCCAGTACTTC.

The V gene is TRBV29-1, the J gene TRBJ2-2; D is unresolved. CDR1 and CDR2 from the germline V gene are SQVTM and ANQGSEA. The CDR3 is 12 residues long. V was cut by 2 bases and J by 3 bases, with 4 bases left in between. DNA for the CDR3: TGCAGCGTTGAAAGAGACACCGGGGAGCTGTTTTTT. Amino acid sequence: CSVERDTGELFF.

The chain carries TRBV30 and TRBJ1-2; 8 bases fit TRBD1. There are 13 residues in the CDR3. Germline CDR1 is GTSNPN and CDR2 is SVGIG (reference sequence). J lost 4 bases, V lost 4 bases, and 5 bases had no gene match. In DNA form, the CDR3 reads TGTGCCTGGAATGTCAGGGGGCCCTATGGCTACACCTTC. Translation: CAWNVRGPYGYTF.